Below, one TCR beta chain is given with its context. The junction departs from the called germline gene at one end, perhaps through a read error. CDR1 SEHNR and CDR2 FQNEAQ come from the germline V gene (reference sequence). The CDR3 is 11 residues long. This record comes from a study of shared clonotypes between healthy human individuals. Produced via immunoSEQ multiplex PCR; TCRdb's table is partial and in-frame only. Seen here are some 1,600,000 clones, around 98% observed once, and the top ten hold 0.4% to 0.45%. The sample comprised naive CD4+ T cells sorted from blood. The subset was: CD45RA+ positively selected. The sequence was obtained from a man aged 25-40 years in good health. V and J are TRBV7-9 and TRBJ1-4; D perhaps matches TRBD1 (6 bases). The CDR3 DNA reads TGTGCCAGCAGCTCCTCCGGGACATGGGTTTTT. Its protein is CASSSSGTWVF.